This TCR beta chain was sequenced in a study of T cell responses to AZD1222 COVID-19 vaccine. Germline V lookup: CDR1 KGHSH, CDR2 LQKENI. There are 14 residues in the CDR3. Trimming removed 2 bases from V and 4 bases from J, with 12 bases in between. Some clones are missing from TCRdb's copy, which holds only in-frame ones; the method was immunoSEQ multiplex PCR. This sample yields 110,000 to 150,000 clones, of which roughly 93% are seen a single time; 1.9% belongs to the top ten. This clone showed up just a few times. This TCR came from an adult who received the AZD1222 COVID-19 vaccine. The material sequenced was peripheral blood, taken 28 days after the second AZD1222 dose. The chain is built from TRBV18 and TRBJ2-7, with D unclear. The DNA for the CDR3 is TGTGCCAGCTCACCAAACCAACTAAATTACGAGCAGTACTTC. Translating it yields CASSPNQLNYEQYF.